The clone carrying this T cell receptor (beta chain) was counted between two and nine times. One junction end does not reproduce the germline sequence, and a read error may be involved. Per the authors' pipeline: How many nucleated cells were present was estimated from reference gene primer amplification. Repertoires were generated with immunoSEQ multiplex PCR, while TCRdb's copy carries only in-frame clones and drops some. The V and J calls and clone size come from that table; D and trimming were worked out from the DNA. The repertoire holds over 300,000 clones, with around 90% as singletons. The CDR3 is made up of 16 amino acids. Germline CDR1 and CDR2: MNHNS and SASEGT. The sample comes from a study of blood T cell repertoires in COVID-19. Study details: The study drew acute and convalescent COVID-19 samples from the United States, Italy and Spain. The cDNA or gDNA used as material had been derived from T cells, B-cell-depleted T cells, or PBMCs.

The rearrangement uses TRBV6-1 and TRBJ1-1; TRBD1 aligns across 9 bases. The specimen sequenced was peripheral blood. The receptor's source is a young man who had recovered from COVID-19. In DNA form, the CDR3 reads TGTGCCAGCAGTCAAGCGTCACAGGGGGCTTGGACTGAAGCTTTCTTT. Its protein is CASSQASQGAWTEAFF.